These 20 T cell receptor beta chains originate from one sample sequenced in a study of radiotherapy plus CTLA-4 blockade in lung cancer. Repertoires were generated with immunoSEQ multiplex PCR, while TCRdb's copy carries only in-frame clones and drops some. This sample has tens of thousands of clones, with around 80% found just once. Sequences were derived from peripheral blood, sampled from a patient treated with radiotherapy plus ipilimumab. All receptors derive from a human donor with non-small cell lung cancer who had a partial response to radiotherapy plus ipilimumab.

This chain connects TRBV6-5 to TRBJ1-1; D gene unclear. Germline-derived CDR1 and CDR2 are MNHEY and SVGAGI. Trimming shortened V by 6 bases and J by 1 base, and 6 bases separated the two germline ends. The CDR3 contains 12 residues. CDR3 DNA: TGTGCCAGCAGGCGGGAGAACACTGAAGCTTTCTTT. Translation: CASRRENTEAFF.

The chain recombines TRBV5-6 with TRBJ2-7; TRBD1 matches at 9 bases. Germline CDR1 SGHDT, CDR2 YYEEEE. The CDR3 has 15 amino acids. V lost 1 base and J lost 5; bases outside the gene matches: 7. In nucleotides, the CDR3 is TGTGCCAGCAGCTTGCGTGGGACAGGGCCCCACGAGCAGTACTTC. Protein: CASSLRGTGPHEQYF.

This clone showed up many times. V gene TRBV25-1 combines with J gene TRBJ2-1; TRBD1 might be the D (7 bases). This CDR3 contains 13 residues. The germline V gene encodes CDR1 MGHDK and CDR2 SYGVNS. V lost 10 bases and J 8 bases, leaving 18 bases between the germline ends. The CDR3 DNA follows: TGTGCCACCGGGGACAGAACGGGGGATGAGCAGTTCTTC. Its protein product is CATGDRTGDEQFF.

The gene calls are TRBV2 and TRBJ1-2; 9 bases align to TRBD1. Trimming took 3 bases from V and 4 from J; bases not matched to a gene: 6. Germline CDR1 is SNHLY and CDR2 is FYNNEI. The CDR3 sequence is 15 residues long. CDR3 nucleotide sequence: TGTGCCAGCAGTGACCGGGACAGGGCCCTCTATGGCTACACCTTC. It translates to CASSDRDRALYGYTF.

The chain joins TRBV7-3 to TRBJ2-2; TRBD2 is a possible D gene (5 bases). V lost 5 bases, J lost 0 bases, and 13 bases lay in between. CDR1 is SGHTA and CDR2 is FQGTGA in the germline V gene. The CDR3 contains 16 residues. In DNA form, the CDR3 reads TGTGCCAGCAGCCCTCAGCGGTCCGCGAACACCGGGGAGCTGTTTTTT. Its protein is CASSPQRSANTGELFF.

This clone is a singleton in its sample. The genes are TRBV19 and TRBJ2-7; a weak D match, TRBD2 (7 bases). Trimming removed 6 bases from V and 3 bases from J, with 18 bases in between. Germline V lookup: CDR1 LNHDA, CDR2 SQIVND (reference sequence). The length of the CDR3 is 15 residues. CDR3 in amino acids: CASSTPGGRFYEQYF. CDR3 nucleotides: TGTGCCAGTAGCACCCCCGGGGGGCGCTTCTACGAGCAGTACTTC.

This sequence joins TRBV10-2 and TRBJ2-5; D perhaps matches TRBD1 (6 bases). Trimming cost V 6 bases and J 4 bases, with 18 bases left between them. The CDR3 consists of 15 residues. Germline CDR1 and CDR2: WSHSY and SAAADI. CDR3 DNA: TGCGCCAGCAGCCGTGACAGGTCCTATAGAGAGACCCAGTACTTC. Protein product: CASSRDRSYRETQYF.

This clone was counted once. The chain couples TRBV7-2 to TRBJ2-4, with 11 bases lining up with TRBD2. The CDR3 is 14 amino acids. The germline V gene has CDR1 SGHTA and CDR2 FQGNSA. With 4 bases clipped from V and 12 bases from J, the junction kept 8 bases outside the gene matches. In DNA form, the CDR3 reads TGTGCCAGCAGCTCCGGGGTAGCGGGGGGGCGTCAGTACTTC. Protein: CASSSGVAGGRQYF.

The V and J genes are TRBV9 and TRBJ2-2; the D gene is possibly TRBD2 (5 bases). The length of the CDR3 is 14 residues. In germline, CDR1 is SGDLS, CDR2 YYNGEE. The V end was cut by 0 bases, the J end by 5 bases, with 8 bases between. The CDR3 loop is CASSVVGSTGELFF. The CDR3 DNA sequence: TGTGCCAGCAGCGTAGTGGGGAGTACCGGGGAGCTGTTTTTT.

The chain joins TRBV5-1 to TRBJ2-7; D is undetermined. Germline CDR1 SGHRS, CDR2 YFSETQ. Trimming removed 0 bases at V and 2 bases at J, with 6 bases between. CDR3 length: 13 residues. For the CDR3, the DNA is TGCGCCAGCAGCTTGGGGGCCCCCTACGAGCAGTACTTC. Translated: CASSLGAPYEQYF.

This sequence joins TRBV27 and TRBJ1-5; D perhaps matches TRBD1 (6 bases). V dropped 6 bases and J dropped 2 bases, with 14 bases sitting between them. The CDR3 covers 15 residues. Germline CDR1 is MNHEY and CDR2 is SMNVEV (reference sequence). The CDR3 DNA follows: TGTGCCAGCAGCCAACAGGGCCTTGGCAATCAGCCCCAGCATTTT. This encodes CASSQQGLGNQPQHF.

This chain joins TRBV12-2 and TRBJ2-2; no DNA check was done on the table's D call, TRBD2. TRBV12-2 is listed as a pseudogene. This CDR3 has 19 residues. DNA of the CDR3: TGTGCAAGTCGCTTAGGGTACGAGGAACTAGCGGGGAACACCGGGGAGCTGTTTTTT. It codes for CASRLGYEELAGNTGELFF.

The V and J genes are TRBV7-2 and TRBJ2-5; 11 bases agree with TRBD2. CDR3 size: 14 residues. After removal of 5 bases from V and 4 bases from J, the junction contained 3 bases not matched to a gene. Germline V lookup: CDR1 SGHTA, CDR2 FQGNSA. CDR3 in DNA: TGTGCCAGCAGCCCCGGACTAGCGGGAGAGACCCAGTACTTC. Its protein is CASSPGLAGETQYF.

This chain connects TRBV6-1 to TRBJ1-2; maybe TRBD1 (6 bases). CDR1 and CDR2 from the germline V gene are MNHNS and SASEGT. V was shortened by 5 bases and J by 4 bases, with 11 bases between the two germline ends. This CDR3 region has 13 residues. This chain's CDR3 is CASSFRGSYGYTF. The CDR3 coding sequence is TGTGCCAGCAGTTTCAGGGGTAGCTATGGCTACACCTTC.

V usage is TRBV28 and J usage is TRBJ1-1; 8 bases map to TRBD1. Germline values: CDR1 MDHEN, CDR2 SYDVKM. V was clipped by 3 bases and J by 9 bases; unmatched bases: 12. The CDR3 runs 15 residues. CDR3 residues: CASSLESGDRSQAFF. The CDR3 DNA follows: TGTGCCAGCAGTTTGGAATCCGGGGACAGGTCGCAAGCTTTCTTT. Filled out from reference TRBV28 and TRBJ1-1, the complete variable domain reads DVKVTQSSRYLVKRTGEKVFLECVQDMDHENMFWYRQDPGLGLRLIYFSYDVKMKEKGDIPEGYSVSREKKERFSLILESASTNQTSMYLCASSLESGDRSQAFFGQGTRLTVV.

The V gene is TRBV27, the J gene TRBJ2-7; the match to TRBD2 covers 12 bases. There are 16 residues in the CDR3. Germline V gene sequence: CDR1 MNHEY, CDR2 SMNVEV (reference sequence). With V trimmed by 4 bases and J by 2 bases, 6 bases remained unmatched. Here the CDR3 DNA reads TGTGCCAGCAGTTCCTCTAGCGGGGGGGTAGCCTACGAGCAGTACTTC. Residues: CASSSSSGGVAYEQYF.

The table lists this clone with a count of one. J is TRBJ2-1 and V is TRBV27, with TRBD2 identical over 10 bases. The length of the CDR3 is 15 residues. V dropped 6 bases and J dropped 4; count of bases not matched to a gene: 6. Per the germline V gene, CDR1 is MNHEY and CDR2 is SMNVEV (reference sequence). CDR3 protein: CASSDLAGAYNEQFF. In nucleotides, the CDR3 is TGTGCCAGCAGCGACCTAGCGGGGGCTTACAATGAGCAGTTCTTC.

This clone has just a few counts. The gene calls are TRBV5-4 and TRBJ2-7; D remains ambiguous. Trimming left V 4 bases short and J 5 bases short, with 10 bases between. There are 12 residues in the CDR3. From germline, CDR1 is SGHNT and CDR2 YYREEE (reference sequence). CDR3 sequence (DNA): TGTGCCAGCAGCCTCGACATCAACGAGCAGTACTTC. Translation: CASSLDINEQYF.

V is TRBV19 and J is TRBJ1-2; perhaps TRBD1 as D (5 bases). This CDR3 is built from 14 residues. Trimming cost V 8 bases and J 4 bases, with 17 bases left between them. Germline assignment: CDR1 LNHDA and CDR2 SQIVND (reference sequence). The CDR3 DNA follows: TGTGCCAGTTCCGGGAGTTCCGGGGGCTATGGCTACACCTTC. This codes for CASSGSSGGYGYTF. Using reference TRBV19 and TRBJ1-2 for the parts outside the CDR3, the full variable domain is DGGITQSPKYLFRKEGQNVTLSCEQNLNHDAMYWYRQDPGQGLRLIYYSQIVNDFQKGDIAEGYSVSREKKESFPLTVTSAQKNPTAFYLCASSGSSGGYGYTFGSGTRLTVV.

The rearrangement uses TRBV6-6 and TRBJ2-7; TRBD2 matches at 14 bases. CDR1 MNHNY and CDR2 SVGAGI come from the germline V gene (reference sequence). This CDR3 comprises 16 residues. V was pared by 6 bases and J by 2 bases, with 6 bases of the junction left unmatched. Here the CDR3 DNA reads TGTGCCAGCAGCCCACGGACTAGCGGGGGGACCTACGAGCAGTACTTC. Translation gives CASSPRTSGGTYEQYF.